This T cell receptor beta chain is from a study of blood T cell repertoires in COVID-19. Study summary: The study drew acute and convalescent COVID-19 samples from the United States, Italy and Spain. T cells, B-cell-depleted T cells, or PBMCs supplied cDNA or gDNA.

To note about this clone: The sample carries other DNA sequences with the same CDR3.

Authors' data handling: Amplifying reference gene primers gave estimates of nucleated cell counts. Data came from immunoSEQ multiplex PCR; TCRdb stores just in-frame clones and leaves some out. That table supplies the V and J calls and clone size; D and trimming were determined from the DNA. The sample shows around 230,000 clones, around nine tenths of them seen only once. Sequencing used peripheral blood. The receptor comes from a man aged 35 to 55 with acute or convalescent COVID-19.

DNA for the CDR3: TGTGCCAGTACCGGGGGTGAGGCTGGAAACACCATATATTTT. Its translation is CASTGGEAGNTIYF. V and J are TRBV19 and TRBJ1-3; TRBD1 is a possible D gene (5 bases). CDR1 is LNHDA, CDR2 SQIVND, per germline (reference sequence). The CDR3 covers 14 residues. The V end was cut by 7 bases, the J end by 2 bases, with 12 bases between.